What follows is one T cell receptor beta chain and its context. V lost 3 bases and J lost 4; bases outside the gene matches: 12. The CDR3 is 15 amino acids. Germline V gene sequence: CDR1 GTSNPN, CDR2 SVGIG (reference sequence). This entry comes from a study of CD8 T cells in Susac syndrome. Random hexamers were used to reverse transcribe an amount of roughly 0.5 to 1 ug RNA. Amplification of the TCR beta CDR3 was carried out by immunoSEQ multiplex PCR, which spanned a total of 54 Vbeta and 13 Jbeta segments. Each CDR3 protein gets one entry after TCRdb re-called the immunoSEQ multiplex PCR reads with MiXCR. Here the sample spans 350,000 to 550,000 distinct CDR3 sequences, roughly 85% being singletons. Peripheral blood CD8+ and CD4+ T cells were profiled by TCR beta sequencing.

This clonotype originated in a human donor with multiple sclerosis. V usage is TRBV30 and J usage is TRBJ2-7; 7 bases are shared with TRBD1. Sequencing input: CD8+ T cells from PBMCs. The DNA for the CDR3 is TGTGCCTGGAGCCCGGTCCTTGGGACAGCTTACGAGCAGTACTTC. It specifies CAWSPVLGTAYEQYF.